This T cell receptor beta chain comes out of a study of blood T cell repertoires in COVID-19. Study-wide background: T cells, B-cell-depleted T cells, or PBMCs supplied cDNA or gDNA.

Authors' methods: Amplification of reference gene primers provided the estimated nucleated cell counts. Generated by immunoSEQ multiplex PCR, the TCRdb table keeps only in-frame clones and is missing some. Clonal size and the V and J genes are those of that table, whereas D and trimming came from the DNA. The sample includes roughly 62,000 clones, about 80% of them seen just once. The CDR3 consists of 14 residues. Germline V gene data show CDR1 as LGHNA and CDR2 as YNFKEQ. Between the trimmed V and J ends, which lost 0 bases and 4 bases, there was a span of 9 bases. This TCR was sampled from a man older than 75 with COVID-19, enrolled during active disease. The rearrangement links TRBV4-2 to TRBJ1-1; D unclear. The sequencing input was peripheral blood. CDR3 loop: CASSQERWVTEAFF. CDR3 bases: TGTGCCAGCAGCCAAGAGAGGTGGGTCACTGAAGCTTTCTTT.